The 17 T cell receptor beta chains reported below all come from one sample, sequenced in a study of spatial heterogeneity in lung cancer. In TCRdb, the 5' RACE reads were re-called with MiXCR into one record per CDR3 protein. Among under 20,000 distinct CDR3 sequences listed, 5% to 7.5% were seen once. Study observations and caveats: Tumor mutation counts were tracked by expanded intratumoral alpha and beta TCR counts.

Time point in this sample: sample taken at primary tumor resection. For these receptors, no antigen is known. The sequenced sample was lung tumor tissue, obtained at surgery. The source is a male donor with early-stage non-small cell lung cancer.

This clonotype was seen repeatedly, ten times or more. Little can be read into the size of this beta chain, an off-target read in a library designed for alpha chains. The chain joins TRBV28 to TRBJ1-6; the D is unclear. V was clipped by 5 bases and J by 6 bases, with 8 bases between them. This CDR3 spans 13 amino acids. Germline V lookup: CDR1 MDHEN, CDR2 SYDVKM. The CDR3 reads CASSPQTNSPLHF. In DNA form, the CDR3 reads TGTGCCAGCAGTCCCCAGACTAATTCACCCCTCCACTTT. The entire variable domain, with the rest obtained from reference TRBV28 and TRBJ1-6, is as follows: DVKVTQSSRYLVKRTGEKVFLECVQDMDHENMFWYRQDPGLGLRLIYFSYDVKMKEKGDIPEGYSVSREKKERFSLILESASTNQTSMYLCASSPQTNSPLHFGNGTRLTVT.

This clonotype has ten or more counts. The library was designed around alpha chains, so this beta chain is a stray read whose abundance carries little weight. The V gene is TRBV3-1, the J gene TRBJ2-7; D ambiguous. The germline V gene has CDR1 LGHDT and CDR2 YNNKEL (reference sequence). This CDR3 has 13 amino acids. Trimming shortened V by 1 base and J by 6 bases, and 10 bases separated the two germline ends. Here the CDR3 DNA reads TGTGCCAGCAGCCAAGCTAGGGCCAGCGAGCAGTACTTC. It yields the protein CASSQARASEQYF.

The sample holds many counts of this clonotype. This beta chain is off target for a library built for alpha chains, so its abundance means little. This rearrangement joins TRBV4-2 to TRBJ2-7; tentative D call: TRBD2 (5 bases). This CDR3 region has 14 residues. V was shortened by 1 base and J by 7 bases, with 14 bases between the two germline ends. The germline V gene encodes CDR1 LGHNA and CDR2 YNFKEQ. CDR3 residues: CASSQGTSRGEQYF. Here the CDR3 DNA reads TGTGCCAGCAGCCAAGGGACCTCGCGCGGGGAGCAGTACTTC.

This clonotype came up many times. For a library built for alpha chains, this beta chain is a stray read; little rests on its size. V is TRBV12-3 or TRBV12-4 and J is TRBJ1-5; weak D call: TRBD1 (5 bases). This CDR3 spans 16 amino acids. Trimming took 5 bases from V and 2 from J, leaving 16 bases between them. The CDR3 sequence: CASSLTQGRGNQPQHF. Here the CDR3 DNA reads TGTGCCAGCAGTCTCACCCAGGGACGCGGCAATCAGCCCCAGCATTTT.

This clonotype showed up many times. Since it is a stray read in a library aimed at alpha chains, this beta chain has a size that is not meaningful. The chain is built from TRBV14 and TRBJ1-1; the D gene is possibly TRBD1 (5 bases). V was trimmed by 1 base and J by 11 bases, leaving 8 bases between them. The CDR3 runs to 11 residues. Germline lookup yields CDR1 SGHDN and CDR2 FVKESK. CDR3 sequence reads: CASSQAGEAFF. The CDR3 region has the DNA TGTGCCAGCAGCCAAGCGGGGGAGGCTTTCTTT.

This clonotype has ten or more counts. Found in a library prepared for alpha chains, this beta chain is an off-target read, and its abundance has little meaning. The rearrangement links TRBV15 to TRBJ1-5, with TRBD1 matching over 7 bases. Germline V CDR1 and CDR2: LNHNV, YYDKDF (reference sequence). The length of the CDR3 is 17 residues. The junction had 10 bases not matched to a gene; V was cut back by 0 bases and J by 5 bases. DNA of the CDR3: TGTGCCACCAGCAGAGAAGGATTTCGAGGGGGCGATCAGCCCCAGCATTTT. Translation gives CATSREGFRGGDQPQHF.

As concerns this clonotype: The library was built for alpha chains, so this beta chain is an off-target read and its size means little. The chain has TRBV5-5 and TRBJ2-5; D is possibly TRBD1 or TRBD2 (6 bases each). The CDR3 has 13 residues. V was clipped by 2 bases and J by 4 bases, with 9 bases between them. Germline V lookup: CDR1 SGHKS, CDR2 YYEKEE (reference sequence). The CDR3 DNA is TGTGCCAGCAGCTTAACGGGGGCAGAGACCCAGTACTTC. Protein: CASSLTGAETQYF.

Ten or more counts support this clonotype. This beta chain is an unintended read in a library built for alpha chains; its size means little. The J gene is TRBJ1-1, the V gene TRBV4-1; possible D gene TRBD1, 6 bases. Germline CDR1 reads MGHRA; CDR2 reads YSYEKL. The CDR3 runs 16 residues. Trimming took 10 bases from V and 3 from J, leaving 24 bases between them. The CDR3 loop is CATKRGDTPGYTEAFF. The CDR3 nucleotides are TGCGCCACCAAAAGGGGGGACACCCCGGGGTACACTGAAGCTTTCTTT.

The sample holds many counts of this clonotype. In a library made to pick up alpha chains, this beta chain is a stray read with a size that means little. The rearrangement uses TRBV7-2 and TRBJ1-6, with D perhaps TRBD1 (6 bases). Trimming shortened V by 9 bases and J by 5 bases, and 17 bases separated the two germline ends. CDR3 length: 15 amino acids. The V gene's germline CDR1 is SGHTA and CDR2 FQGNSA. The CDR3 DNA is TGTGCCAGTCAAACTGGGGGGCGGCATAATTCACCCCTCCACTTT. This translates into CASQTGGRHNSPLHF.

This clonotype appeared many times. A library prepared for alpha chains yielded this beta chain as an off-target read; its size is of little meaning. V usage is TRBV11-2 and J usage is TRBJ2-3; no clear D gene. The CDR3 runs to 12 residues. CDR1 and CDR2 from the germline V gene are SGHAT and FQNNGV. V was clipped by 5 bases and J by 7 bases, with 10 bases between them. CDR3 region: CASSPSQNTQYF. The CDR3 nucleotides are TGTGCCAGCAGCCCCTCACAAAATACGCAGTATTTT.

This clonotype has more than one count but fewer than ten. In a library made to pick up alpha chains, this beta chain is a stray read with a size that means little. The chain recombines TRBV12-3 or TRBV12-4 with TRBJ2-1; 7 nucleotides match TRBD1. V lost 7 bases, J lost 7 bases, and 10 bases stayed unmatched. The CDR3 spans 14 residues. CDR3 sequence: CASNLGQERNEQFF. The CDR3 nucleotides read TGTGCCAGCAACCTTGGACAGGAAAGAAATGAGCAGTTCTTC.

Many counts were recorded for this clonotype. This beta chain lies outside the target of a library built for alpha chains; its clone size means little. V gene TRBV25-1 combines with J gene TRBJ2-7; D could derive from TRBD1 or TRBD2 (5 bases each). The CDR3 has 15 residues. The V end lost 5 bases, the J end lost 6 bases, and 20 bases lay between the germline ends. Germline-derived CDR1 and CDR2 are MGHDK and SYGVNS. The CDR3 DNA is TGTGCCAGCAGTTGGGGGTCCGACAGTACCTCCGAGCAGTACTTC. This sequence encodes CASSWGSDSTSEQYF.

Ten or more counts support this clonotype. This beta chain turned up in a library designed for alpha chains; as an off-target read, its abundance says little. The rearrangement uses TRBV27 and TRBJ1-1; maybe TRBD1 (5 bases). Germline V lookup: CDR1 MNHEY, CDR2 SMNVEV (reference sequence). The V and J ends lost 5 bases and 3 bases respectively, with 13 bases between them. CDR3 length equals 14 residues. The CDR3 is CASSLRVGYTEAFF. In DNA, the CDR3 is TGTGCCAGCAGTCTCAGGGTCGGGTACACTGAAGCTTTCTTT.

The sample holds many counts of this clonotype. This beta chain is a stray read from a library made for alpha chains; its abundance is not meaningful. The chain is built from TRBV3-1 and TRBJ1-4; no definite D call. The CDR3 sequence is 15 residues long. Per germline, CDR1 LGHDT and CDR2 YNNKEL (reference sequence). With 4 bases removed from V and 4 bases from J, the gap between germline ends came to 13 bases. CDR3 coding DNA: TGTGCCAGCAGCCTCGGCGGAGATTATAATGAAAAACTGTTTTTT. Residues: CASSLGGDYNEKLFF.

This clonotype occurred many times. This beta chain represents an off-target read in a library built for alpha chains; its size is of limited meaning. This CDR3 is CASSESIRGEEQYF. CDR3 sequence (DNA): TGCGCCAGCAGTGAGTCGATTCGGGGCGAAGAGCAGTACTTC. V and J are TRBV10-1 and TRBJ2-7; D might be TRBD1 or TRBD2, each matching 5 bases. Germline V gene lookup returns CDR1 WNHNN and CDR2 SYGVQD (reference sequence). CDR3 size: 14 residues. Trimming took off 0 bases at V and 7 bases at J, with 13 bases between the two ends.

This clonotype was detected ten times or more. Since it is a stray read in a library aimed at alpha chains, this beta chain has a size that is not meaningful. The chain carries TRBV2 and TRBJ1-5, with D possibly matching TRBD1 (6 bases). Deletions cut 3 bases from V and 2 bases from J, with 14 bases between. Germline-derived CDR1 and CDR2 are SNHLY and FYNNEI. The CDR3 contains 16 residues. The CDR3 is CASSDRGGYGNQPQHF. CDR3 in DNA: TGTGCCAGCAGTGACAGGGGAGGATATGGCAATCAGCCCCAGCATTTT.

A word on this clonotype: This beta chain was picked up by a library intended for alpha chains and is off target, so its count carries little meaning. J is TRBJ2-7 and V is TRBV5-1, with TRBD1 matching over 9 bases. The CDR3 spans 15 residues. V lost 4 bases, J lost 0 bases, and 5 bases stayed unmatched. Germline CDR1 SGHRS, CDR2 YFSETQ. CDR3 sequence (DNA): TGCGCCAGCAGCGCGGGACAGGGATTCTCCTACGAGCAGTACTTC. Translation gives CASSAGQGFSYEQYF. The whole variable domain, filled in from reference TRBV5-1 and TRBJ2-7, reads KAGVTQTPRYLIKTRGQQVTLSCSPISGHRSVSWYQQTPGQGLQFLFEYFSETQRNKGNFPGRFSGRQFSNSRSEMNVSTLELGDSALYLCASSAGQGFSYEQYFGPGTRLTVT.